This TCR beta chain was recovered during a study of shared clonotypes between healthy human individuals. V was shortened by 5 bases and J by 4 bases, with 6 bases between the two germline ends. The CDR3 has 13 amino acids. Germline loops: CDR1 MDHEN, CDR2 SYDVKM. The study drew all its donors from Caucasian adults living in Nashville, Tennessee. It was into CD45RA+ naive and CD45RA-negative memory subsets that the CD4+ cells were split. Only one count was recorded for this clone. For every subset, genomic DNA was evenly distributed across several immunoSEQ plates. Data came from immunoSEQ multiplex PCR; TCRdb stores just in-frame clones and leaves some out. In the table there are about 730,000 clones, around 77% of which are singletons.

The sequenced material came from memory CD4+ T cells sorted from blood. Subset in this sample: CD45RA-negative fraction. This sequence joins TRBV28 and TRBJ1-6; D unclear. This receptor was identified in a woman in her 30s in good health. CDR3 in DNA: TGTGCCAGCAGTCCGGTATATAATTCACCCCTCCACTTT. Its protein is CASSPVYNSPLHF. The complete variable domain, with remaining parts taken from reference TRBV28 and TRBJ1-6, reads DVKVTQSSRYLVKRTGEKVFLECVQDMDHENMFWYRQDPGLGLRLIYFSYDVKMKEKGDIPEGYSVSREKKERFSLILESASTNQTSMYLCASSPVYNSPLHFGNGTRLTVT.